This TCR beta chain was captured by sequencing in a study of cytotoxic CD8 clonotypes in ibrutinib-treated CLL. On the study more broadly: Response samples were taken after a median about eleven months of treatment, range 6 to 36.

Study-wide results and limits: The clonality went up when patients responded to ibrutinib and dropped back toward baseline at progression. Public clonotypes were rare and shrank or held steady on treatment.

TCRdb's table, derived via immunoSEQ multiplex PCR, lists solely in-frame clones and lacks some. The table has roughly 180,000 clones, under 90% seen once; the top ten hold 3.5% to 5.5%. A remark on this clone: Its target is unknown.

The V end was cut by 4 bases, the J end by 4 bases, with 10 bases between. This CDR3 has 13 amino acids. CDR1 and CDR2 from the germline V gene are SGHTA and FQGNSA. The chain links TRBV7-2 to TRBJ1-2; D is unclear. This TCR was recovered from a human donor with chronic lymphocytic leukemia. Sequences were derived from PBMCs, sampled after 24 months of ibrutinib treatment. Here the CDR3 reads CASSSDPAYGYTF. DNA for the CDR3: TGTGCCAGCAGCTCGGACCCCGCCTATGGCTACACCTTC.